The T cell receptor beta chain under discussion was sequenced for a study of blood T cell repertoires in COVID-19. This clone has more than one count but fewer than ten. Original handling: Reference gene primer amplification gave nucleated cell count estimates. Repertoires were generated with immunoSEQ multiplex PCR, while TCRdb's copy carries only in-frame clones and drops some. V, J and clone size are those of that table, while D and trimming were read from the DNA. The profile shows around 38,000 clones, around 90% of them singletons. Per germline, CDR1 SGHVS and CDR2 FQNEAQ. V dropped 4 bases and J dropped 0 bases, with 10 bases sitting between them. The CDR3 has 14 amino acids.

The sequencing input was peripheral blood. The TCR sequence derives from a man in his sixties or seventies with acute or convalescent COVID-19. The chain links TRBV7-8 to TRBJ2-7; a possible D gene is TRBD2 (5 bases). The CDR3 spells CASSYSRDSYEQYF. For the CDR3, the DNA is TGTGCCAGCAGCTATTCCCGGGACTCCTACGAGCAGTACTTC.